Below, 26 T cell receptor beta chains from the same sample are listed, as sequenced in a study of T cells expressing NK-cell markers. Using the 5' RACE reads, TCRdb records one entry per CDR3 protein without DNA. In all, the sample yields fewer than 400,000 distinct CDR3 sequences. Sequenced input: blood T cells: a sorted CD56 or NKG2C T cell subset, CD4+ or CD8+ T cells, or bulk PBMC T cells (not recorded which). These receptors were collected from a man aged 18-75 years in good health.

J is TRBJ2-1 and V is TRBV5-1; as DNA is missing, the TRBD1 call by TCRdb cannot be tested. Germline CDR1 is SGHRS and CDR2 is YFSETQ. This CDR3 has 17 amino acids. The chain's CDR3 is CASSFDSVLASYNEQFF.

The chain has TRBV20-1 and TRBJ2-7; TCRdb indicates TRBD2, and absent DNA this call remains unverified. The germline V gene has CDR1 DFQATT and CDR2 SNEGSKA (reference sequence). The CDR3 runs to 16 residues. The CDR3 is CSAAGVVSGGGYEQYF.

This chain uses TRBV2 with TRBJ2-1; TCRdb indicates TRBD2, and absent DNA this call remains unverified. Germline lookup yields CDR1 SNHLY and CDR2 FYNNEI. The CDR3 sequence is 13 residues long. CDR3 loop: CASRAAGSNEQFF.

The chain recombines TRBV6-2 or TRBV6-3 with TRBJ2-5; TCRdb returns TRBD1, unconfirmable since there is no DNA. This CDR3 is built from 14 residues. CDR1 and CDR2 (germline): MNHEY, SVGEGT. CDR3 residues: CASSDPGRQETQYF.

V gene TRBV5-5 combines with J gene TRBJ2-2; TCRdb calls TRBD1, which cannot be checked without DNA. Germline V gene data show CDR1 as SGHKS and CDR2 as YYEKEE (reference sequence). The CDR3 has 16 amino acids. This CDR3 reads CASSLQGAGNTGELFF.

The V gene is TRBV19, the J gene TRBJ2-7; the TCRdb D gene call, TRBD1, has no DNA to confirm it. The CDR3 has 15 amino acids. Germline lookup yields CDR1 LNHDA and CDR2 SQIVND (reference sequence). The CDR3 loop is CASSSGTGGDYEQYF.

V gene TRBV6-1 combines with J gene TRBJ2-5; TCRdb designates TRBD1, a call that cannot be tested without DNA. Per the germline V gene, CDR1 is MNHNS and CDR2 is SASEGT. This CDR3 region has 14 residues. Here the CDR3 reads CASRTDRGPETQYF.

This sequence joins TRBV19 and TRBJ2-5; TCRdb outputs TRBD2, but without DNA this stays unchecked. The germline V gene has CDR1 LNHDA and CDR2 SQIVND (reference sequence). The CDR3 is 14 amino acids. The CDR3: CASSLHGTQETQYF. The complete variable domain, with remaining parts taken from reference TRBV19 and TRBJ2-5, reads DGGITQSPKYLFRKEGQNVTLSCEQNLNHDAMYWYRQDPGQGLRLIYYSQIVNDFQKGDIAEGYSVSREKKESFPLTVTSAQKNPTAFYLCASSLHGTQETQYFGPGTRLLVL.

This chain's CDR3 is CASSRRDTGGGGELFF. This chain links TRBV7-9 with TRBJ2-2; TCRdb's D call of TRBD1 is untestable without DNA. The germline CDR1 and CDR2 sequences are SEHNR and FQNEAQ (reference sequence). The CDR3 runs 16 residues.

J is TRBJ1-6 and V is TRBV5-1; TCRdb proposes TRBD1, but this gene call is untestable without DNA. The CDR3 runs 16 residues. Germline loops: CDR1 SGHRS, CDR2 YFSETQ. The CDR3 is CASSLVATGGGSPLHF. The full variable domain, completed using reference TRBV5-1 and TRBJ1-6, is KAGVTQTPRYLIKTRGQQVTLSCSPISGHRSVSWYQQTPGQGLQFLFEYFSETQRNKGNFPGRFSGRQFSNSRSEMNVSTLELGDSALYLCASSLVATGGGSPLHFGNGTRLTVT.

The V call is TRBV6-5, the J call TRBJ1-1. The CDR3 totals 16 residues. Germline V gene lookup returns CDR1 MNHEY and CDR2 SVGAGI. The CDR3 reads CASSYSKGRLNTEAFF.

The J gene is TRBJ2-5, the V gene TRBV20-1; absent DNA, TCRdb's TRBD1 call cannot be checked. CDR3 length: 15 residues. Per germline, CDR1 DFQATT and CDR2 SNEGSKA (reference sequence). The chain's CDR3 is CSASPGGGTKETQYF.

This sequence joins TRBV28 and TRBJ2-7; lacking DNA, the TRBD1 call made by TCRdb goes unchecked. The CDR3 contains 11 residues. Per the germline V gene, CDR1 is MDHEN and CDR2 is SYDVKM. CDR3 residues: CASIEKGDQYF.

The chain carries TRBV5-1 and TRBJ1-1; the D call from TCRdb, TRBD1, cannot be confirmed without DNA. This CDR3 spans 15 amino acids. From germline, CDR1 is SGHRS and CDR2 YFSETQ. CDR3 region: CASRPVQGGYTEAFF. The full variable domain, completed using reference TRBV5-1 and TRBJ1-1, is KAGVTQTPRYLIKTRGQQVTLSCSPISGHRSVSWYQQTPGQGLQFLFEYFSETQRNKGNFPGRFSGRQFSNSRSEMNVSTLELGDSALYLCASRPVQGGYTEAFFGQGTRLTVV.

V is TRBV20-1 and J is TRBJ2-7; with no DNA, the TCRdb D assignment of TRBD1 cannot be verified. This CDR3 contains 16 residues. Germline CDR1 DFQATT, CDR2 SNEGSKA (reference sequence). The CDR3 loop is CSARLPGRNLILEQYF.

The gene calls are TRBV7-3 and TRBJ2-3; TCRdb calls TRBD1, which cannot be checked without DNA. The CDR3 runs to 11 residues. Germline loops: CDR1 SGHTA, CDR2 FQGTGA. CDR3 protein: CASGEGETQYF.

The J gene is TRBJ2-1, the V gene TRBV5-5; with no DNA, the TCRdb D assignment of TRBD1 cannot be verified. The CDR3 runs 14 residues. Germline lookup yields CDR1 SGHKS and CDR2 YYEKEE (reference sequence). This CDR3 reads CASRHNTGGDEQFF.

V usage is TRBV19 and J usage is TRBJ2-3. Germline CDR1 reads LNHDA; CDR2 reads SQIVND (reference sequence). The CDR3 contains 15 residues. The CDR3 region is CASSIQLGMADTQYF.

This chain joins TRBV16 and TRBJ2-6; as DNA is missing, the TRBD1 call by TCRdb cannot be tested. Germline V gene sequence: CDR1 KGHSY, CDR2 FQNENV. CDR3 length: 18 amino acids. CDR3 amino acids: CASSQLAGLRSGANVLTF.

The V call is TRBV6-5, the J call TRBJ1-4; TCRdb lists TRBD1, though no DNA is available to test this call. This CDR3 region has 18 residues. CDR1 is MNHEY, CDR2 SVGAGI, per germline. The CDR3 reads CASSYLTGHVPTNEKLFF.

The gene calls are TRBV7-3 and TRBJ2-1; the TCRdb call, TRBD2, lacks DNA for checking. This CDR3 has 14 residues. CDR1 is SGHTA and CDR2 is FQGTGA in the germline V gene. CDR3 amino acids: CASSSGLAGGEQFF.

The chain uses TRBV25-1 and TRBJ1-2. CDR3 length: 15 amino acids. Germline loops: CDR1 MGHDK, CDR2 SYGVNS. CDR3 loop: CASSDFETARPGYTF.

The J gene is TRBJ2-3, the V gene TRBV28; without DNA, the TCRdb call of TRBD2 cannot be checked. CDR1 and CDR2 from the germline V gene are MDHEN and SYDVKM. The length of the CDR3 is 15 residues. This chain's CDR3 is CASMRYQRATDTQYF.

The CDR3 protein is CASSRGQAGIEKLFF. V is TRBV5-1 and J is TRBJ1-4; TCRdb selects TRBD1, and the lack of DNA leaves this call unchecked. Germline V gene data show CDR1 as SGHRS and CDR2 as YFSETQ. CDR3 length: 15 amino acids.

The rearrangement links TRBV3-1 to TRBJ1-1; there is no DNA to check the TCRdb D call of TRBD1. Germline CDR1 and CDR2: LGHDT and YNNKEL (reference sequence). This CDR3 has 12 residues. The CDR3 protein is CASSSRTGGAFF.

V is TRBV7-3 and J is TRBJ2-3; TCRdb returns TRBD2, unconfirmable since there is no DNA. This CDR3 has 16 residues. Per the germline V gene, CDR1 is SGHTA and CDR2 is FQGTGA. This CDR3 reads CASSLTPGLVGDTQYF.